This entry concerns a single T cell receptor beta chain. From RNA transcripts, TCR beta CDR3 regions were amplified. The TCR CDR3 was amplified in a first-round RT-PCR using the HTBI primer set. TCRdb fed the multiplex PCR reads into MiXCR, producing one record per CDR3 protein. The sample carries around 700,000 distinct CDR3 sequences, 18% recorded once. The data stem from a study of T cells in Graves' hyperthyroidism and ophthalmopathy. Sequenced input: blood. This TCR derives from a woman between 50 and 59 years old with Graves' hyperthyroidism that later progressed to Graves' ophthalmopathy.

The DNA of the CDR3 is TGTGCCAGCAGCCCGAAGGACAGGTGGCCTAACAATGAGCAGTTCTTC. Translating it yields CASSPKDRWPNNEQFF. The J gene is TRBJ2-1, the V gene TRBV7-8; 7 positions agree with TRBD1. The CDR3 is made up of 16 amino acids. CDR1 SGHVS and CDR2 FQNEAQ come from the germline V gene. The junction had 12 bases not matched to a gene; V was cut back by 5 bases and J by 5 bases.